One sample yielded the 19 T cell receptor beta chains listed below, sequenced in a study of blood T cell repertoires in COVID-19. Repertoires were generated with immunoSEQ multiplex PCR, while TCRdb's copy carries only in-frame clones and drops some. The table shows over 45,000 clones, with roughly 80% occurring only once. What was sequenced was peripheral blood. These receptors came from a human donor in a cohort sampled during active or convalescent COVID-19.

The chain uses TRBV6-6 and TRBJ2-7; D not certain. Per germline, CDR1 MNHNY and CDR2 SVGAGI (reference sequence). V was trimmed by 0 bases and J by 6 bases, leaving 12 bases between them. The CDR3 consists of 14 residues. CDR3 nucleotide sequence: TGTGCCAGCAGTTACTCGACGGCAGGCCCCGAGCAGTACTTC. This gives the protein CASSYSTAGPEQYF.

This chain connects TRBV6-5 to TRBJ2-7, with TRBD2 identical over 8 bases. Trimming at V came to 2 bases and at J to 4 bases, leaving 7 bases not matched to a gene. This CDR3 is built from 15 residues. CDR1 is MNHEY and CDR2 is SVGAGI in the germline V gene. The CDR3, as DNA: TGTGCCAGCAGTTACATTACTAGCGGACCATACGAGCAGTACTTC. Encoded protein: CASSYITSGPYEQYF.

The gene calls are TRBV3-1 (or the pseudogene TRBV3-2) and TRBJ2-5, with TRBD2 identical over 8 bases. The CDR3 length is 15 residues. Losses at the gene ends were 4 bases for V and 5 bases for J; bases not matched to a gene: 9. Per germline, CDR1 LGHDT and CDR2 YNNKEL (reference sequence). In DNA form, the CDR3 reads TGTGCCAGCAGCCTATCCCCCGGGACTAGGGAGACCCAGTACTTC. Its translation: CASSLSPGTRETQYF.

The CDR3 protein is CASSDPGTGIASGANVLTF. The CDR3 nucleotides read TGTGCCAGCAGCGACCCCGGGACAGGGATCGCCTCTGGGGCCAACGTCCTGACTTTC. The chain links TRBV7-2 to TRBJ2-6, with 9 bases fitting TRBD1. The CDR3 length is 19 residues. Germline V gives CDR1 SGHTA, CDR2 FQGNSA. With 5 bases clipped from V and 0 bases from J, the junction kept 11 bases outside the gene matches.

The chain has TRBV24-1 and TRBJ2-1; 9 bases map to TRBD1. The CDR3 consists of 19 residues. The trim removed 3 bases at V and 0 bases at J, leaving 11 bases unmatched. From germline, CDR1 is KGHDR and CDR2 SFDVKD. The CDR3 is CATSDTAPGQGSSYNEQFF. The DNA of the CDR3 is TGTGCCACCAGTGATACCGCGCCGGGACAGGGAAGCTCCTACAATGAGCAGTTCTTC.

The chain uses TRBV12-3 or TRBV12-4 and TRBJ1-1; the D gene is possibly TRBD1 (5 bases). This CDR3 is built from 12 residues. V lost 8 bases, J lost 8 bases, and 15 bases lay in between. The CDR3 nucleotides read TGTGCCAGCTCCAAGGGACTTGGAGAAGCTTTCTTT. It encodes CASSKGLGEAFF.

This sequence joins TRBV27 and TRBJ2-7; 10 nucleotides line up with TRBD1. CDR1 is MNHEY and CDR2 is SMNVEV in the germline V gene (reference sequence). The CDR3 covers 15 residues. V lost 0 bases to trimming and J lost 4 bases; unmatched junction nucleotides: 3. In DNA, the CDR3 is TGTGCCAGCAGTTTATCTGGGACAGGGGAATACGAGCAGTACTTC. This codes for CASSLSGTGEYEQYF.

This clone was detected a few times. The CDR3 loop reads CASRQLDRGAFF. DNA for the CDR3: TGTGCCAGCAGACAACTGGACAGGGGTGCTTTCTTT. This chain links TRBV12-3 or TRBV12-4 with TRBJ1-1, with TRBD1 identical over 9 bases. The CDR3 loop spans 12 amino acids. The V segment lost 6 bases and the J segment 11 bases; nucleotides outside the gene matches: 7.

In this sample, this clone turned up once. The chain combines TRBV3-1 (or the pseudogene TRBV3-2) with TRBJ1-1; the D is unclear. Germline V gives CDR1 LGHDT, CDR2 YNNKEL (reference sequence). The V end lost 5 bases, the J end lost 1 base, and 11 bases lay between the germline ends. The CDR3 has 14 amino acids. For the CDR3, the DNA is TGTGCCAGCAGCGAAGCCGTGCGGAACACTGAAGCTTTCTTT. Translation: CASSEAVRNTEAFF.

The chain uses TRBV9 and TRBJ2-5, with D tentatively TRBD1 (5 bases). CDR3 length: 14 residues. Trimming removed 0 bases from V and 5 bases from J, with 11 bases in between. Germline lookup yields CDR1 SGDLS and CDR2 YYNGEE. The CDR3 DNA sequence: TGTGCCAGCAGCGTAGGTGGGGCCGAGGAGACCCAGTACTTC. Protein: CASSVGGAEETQYF. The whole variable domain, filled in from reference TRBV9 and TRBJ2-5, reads DSGVTQTPKHLITATGQRVTLRCSPRSGDLSVYWYQQSLDQGLQFLIQYYNGEERAKGNILERFSAQQFPDLHSELNLSSLELGDSALYFCASSVGGAEETQYFGPGTRLLVL.

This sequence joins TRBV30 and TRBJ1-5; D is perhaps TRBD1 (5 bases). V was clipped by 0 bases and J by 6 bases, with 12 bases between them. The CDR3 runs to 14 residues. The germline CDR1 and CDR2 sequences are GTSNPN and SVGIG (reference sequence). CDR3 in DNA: TGTGCCTGGAGTGTACCAGGGTCAGGTCAGCCCCAGCATTTT. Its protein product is CAWSVPGSGQPQHF.

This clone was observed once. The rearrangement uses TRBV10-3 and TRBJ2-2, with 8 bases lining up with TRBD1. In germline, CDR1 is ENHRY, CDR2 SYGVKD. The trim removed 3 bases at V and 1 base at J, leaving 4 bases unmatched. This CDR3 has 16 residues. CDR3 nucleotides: TGTGCCATCAGTGACGGCAGGGGGCTGAACACCGGGGAGCTGTTTTTT. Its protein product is CAISDGRGLNTGELFF.

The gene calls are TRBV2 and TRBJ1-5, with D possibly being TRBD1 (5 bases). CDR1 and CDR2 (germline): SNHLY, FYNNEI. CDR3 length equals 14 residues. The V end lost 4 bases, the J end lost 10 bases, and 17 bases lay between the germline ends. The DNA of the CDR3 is TGTGCCAGCAGTGCCGACCTTGCCCAGGGCCCCCAGCATTTT. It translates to CASSADLAQGPQHF.

This chain's CDR3 is CASRQWSGTVEQYF. CDR3 bases: TGTGCCAGCAGACAGTGGAGCGGCACGGTTGAGCAGTACTTC. V is TRBV2 and J is TRBJ2-7, with D possibly TRBD2 on 5 matching bases. Germline CDR1 reads SNHLY; CDR2 reads FYNNEI. Trimming took 6 bases from V and 7 from J, leaving 19 bases between them. This CDR3 is built from 14 residues.

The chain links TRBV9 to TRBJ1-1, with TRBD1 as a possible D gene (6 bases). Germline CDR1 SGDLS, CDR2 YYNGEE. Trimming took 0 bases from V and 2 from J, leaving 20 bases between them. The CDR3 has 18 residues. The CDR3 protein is CASSVVRGLSSDNTEAFF. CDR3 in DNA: TGTGCCAGCAGCGTAGTAAGGGGGTTGAGCTCTGATAACACTGAAGCTTTCTTT.

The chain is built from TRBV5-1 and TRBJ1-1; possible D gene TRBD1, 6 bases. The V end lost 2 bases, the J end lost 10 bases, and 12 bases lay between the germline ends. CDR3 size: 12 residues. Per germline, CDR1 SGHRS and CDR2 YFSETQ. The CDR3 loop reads CASSLEGDRAFF. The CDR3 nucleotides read TGCGCCAGCAGCTTAGAGGGGGACCGAGCTTTCTTT.

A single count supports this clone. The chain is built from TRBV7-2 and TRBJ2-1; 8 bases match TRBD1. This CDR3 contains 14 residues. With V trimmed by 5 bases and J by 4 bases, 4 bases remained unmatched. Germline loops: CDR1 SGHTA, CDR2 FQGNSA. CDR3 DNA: TGTGCCAGCAGCCGTGGACAGGGATACAATGAGCAGTTCTTC. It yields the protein CASSRGQGYNEQFF.

This CDR3 reads CASSYLLAGSYEQYF. DNA for the CDR3: TGTGCCAGCAGTTACCTCCTAGCGGGGTCCTACGAGCAGTACTTC. This chain uses TRBV6-2 or TRBV6-3 with TRBJ2-7; 9 bases line up with TRBD2. CDR3 length equals 15 residues. The trim removed 2 bases at V and 1 base at J, leaving 3 bases unmatched. CDR1 and CDR2 (germline): MNHEY, SVGEGT.

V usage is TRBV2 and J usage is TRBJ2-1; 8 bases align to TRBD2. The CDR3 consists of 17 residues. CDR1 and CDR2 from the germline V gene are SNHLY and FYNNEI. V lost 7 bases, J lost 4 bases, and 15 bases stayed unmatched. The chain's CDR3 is CASTPADLRGGYNEQFF. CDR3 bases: TGTGCCAGCACCCCAGCGGACCTCCGCGGGGGGTACAATGAGCAGTTCTTC.